The source of this TCR beta chain is a study of shared clonotypes between healthy human individuals. A word on this clone: The antigen remains undetermined.

The CDR3 extends over 15 amino acids. Per the germline V gene, CDR1 is SGHTS and CDR2 is YDEGEE. With 5 bases clipped from V and 2 bases from J, the junction kept 9 bases outside the gene matches. The assay used deep level. The table came from immunoSEQ multiplex PCR; TCRdb's copy has only in-frame clones and leaves some out. The sample lists over a million clones, more than 95% occurring once. Study-wide findings and caveats: As a rule, naive subsets had a larger estimated richness than memory subsets. Clonotype sharing across donors was expected to vary with sequencing depth. The study drew on few donors, limiting represented genetic and exposure-history diversity.

The specimen was naive CD4+ T cells sorted from blood. Subset given: CD45RA+ positively selected. The chain links TRBV5-8 to TRBJ2-7; 8 nucleotides align to TRBD1. The receptor comes from a man aged 25-40 years in good health. The CDR3 loop reads CASRSPGQAAYEQYF. The CDR3 DNA is TGTGCCAGCAGATCACCGGGACAGGCAGCCTACGAGCAGTACTTC.